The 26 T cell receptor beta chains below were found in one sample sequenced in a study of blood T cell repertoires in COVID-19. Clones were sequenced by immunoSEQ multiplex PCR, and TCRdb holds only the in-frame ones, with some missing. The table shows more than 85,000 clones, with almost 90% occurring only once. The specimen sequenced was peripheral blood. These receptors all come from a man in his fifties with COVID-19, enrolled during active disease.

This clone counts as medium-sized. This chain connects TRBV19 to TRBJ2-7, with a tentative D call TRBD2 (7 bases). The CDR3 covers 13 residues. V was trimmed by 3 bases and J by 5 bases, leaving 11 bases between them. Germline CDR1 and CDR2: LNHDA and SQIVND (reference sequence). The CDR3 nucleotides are TGTGCCAGTAGTATGGCGGGGGCGCACGAGCAGTACTTC. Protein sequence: CASSMAGAHEQYF.

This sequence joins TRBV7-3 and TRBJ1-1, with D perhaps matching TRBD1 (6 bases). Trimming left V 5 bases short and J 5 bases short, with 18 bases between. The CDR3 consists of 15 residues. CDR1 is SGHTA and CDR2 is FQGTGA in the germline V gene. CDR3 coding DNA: TGTGCCAGCAGCCTTCCCAGGGGAGACGGGACTGAAGCTTTCTTT. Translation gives CASSLPRGDGTEAFF.

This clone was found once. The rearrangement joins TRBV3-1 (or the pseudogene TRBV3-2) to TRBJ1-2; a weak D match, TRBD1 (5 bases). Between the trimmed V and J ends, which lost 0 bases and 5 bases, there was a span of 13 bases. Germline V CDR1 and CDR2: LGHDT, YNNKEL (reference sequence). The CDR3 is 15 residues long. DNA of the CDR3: TGTGCCAGCAGCCAAGAAGGGGCGTCTCGGTATGGCTACACCTTC. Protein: CASSQEGASRYGYTF.

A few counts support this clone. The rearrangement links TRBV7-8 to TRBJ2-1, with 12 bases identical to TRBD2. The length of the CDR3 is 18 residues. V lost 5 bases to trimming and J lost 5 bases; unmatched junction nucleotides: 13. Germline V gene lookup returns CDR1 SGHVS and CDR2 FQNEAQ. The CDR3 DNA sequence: TGTGCCAGCAGCCTCCGGACTAGCGGGGCCTTCGGGGACAATGAGCAGTTCTTC. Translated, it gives CASSLRTSGAFGDNEQFF.

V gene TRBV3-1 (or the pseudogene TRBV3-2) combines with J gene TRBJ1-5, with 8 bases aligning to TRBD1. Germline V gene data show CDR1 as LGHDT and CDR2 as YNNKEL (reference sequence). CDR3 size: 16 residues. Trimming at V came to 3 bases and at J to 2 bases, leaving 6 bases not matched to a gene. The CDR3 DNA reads TGTGCCAGCAGCCATCAGGGGGCGCGGGGCAATCAGCCCCAGCATTTT. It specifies CASSHQGARGNQPQHF.

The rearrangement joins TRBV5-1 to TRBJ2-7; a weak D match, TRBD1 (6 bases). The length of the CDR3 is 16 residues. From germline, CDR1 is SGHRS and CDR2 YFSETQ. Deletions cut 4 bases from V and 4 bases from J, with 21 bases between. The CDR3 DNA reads TGCGCCAGCAGCATCACCACCGGTGGGGGCCAATACGAGCAGTACTTC. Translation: CASSITTGGGQYEQYF. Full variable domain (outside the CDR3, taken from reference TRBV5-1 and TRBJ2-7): KAGVTQTPRYLIKTRGQQVTLSCSPISGHRSVSWYQQTPGQGLQFLFEYFSETQRNKGNFPGRFSGRQFSNSRSEMNVSTLELGDSALYLCASSITTGGGQYEQYFGPGTRLTVT.

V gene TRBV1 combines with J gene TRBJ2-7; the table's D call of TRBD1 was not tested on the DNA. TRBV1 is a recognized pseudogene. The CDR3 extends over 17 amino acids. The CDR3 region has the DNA TGCACCAGCAGCCTAATACCGGGACAGGGATATTCCTACGAGCAGTACTTC. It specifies CTSSLIPGQGYSYEQYF.

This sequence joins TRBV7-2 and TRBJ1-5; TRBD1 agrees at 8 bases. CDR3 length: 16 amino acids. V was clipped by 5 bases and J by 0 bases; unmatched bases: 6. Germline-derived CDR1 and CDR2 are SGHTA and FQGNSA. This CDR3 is CASSRTGTSSNQPQHF. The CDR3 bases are TGTGCCAGCAGCAGGACAGGGACTTCTAGCAATCAGCCCCAGCATTTT.

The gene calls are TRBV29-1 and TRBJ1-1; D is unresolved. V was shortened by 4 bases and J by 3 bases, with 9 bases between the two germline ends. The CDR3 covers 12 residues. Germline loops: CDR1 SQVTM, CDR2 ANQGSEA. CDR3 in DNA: TGCAGCGTTGCCGGGTGGGACACTGAAGCTTTCTTT. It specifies CSVAGWDTEAFF.

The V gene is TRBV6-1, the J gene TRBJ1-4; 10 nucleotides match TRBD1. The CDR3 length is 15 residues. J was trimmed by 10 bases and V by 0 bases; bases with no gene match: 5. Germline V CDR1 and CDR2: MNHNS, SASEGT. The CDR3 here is CASSEATGGVGKLFF. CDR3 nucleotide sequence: TGTGCCAGCAGTGAAGCGACAGGGGGCGTAGGAAAACTGTTTTTT.

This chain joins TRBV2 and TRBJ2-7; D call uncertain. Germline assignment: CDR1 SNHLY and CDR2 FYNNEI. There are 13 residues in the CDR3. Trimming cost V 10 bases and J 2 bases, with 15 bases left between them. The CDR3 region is CATIDLLAYEQYF. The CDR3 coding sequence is TGTGCCACGATTGACCTTCTAGCCTACGAGCAGTACTTC.

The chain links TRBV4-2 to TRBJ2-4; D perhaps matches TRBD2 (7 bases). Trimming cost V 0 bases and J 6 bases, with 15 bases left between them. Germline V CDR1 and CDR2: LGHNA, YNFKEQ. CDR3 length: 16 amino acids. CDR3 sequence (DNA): TGTGCCAGCAGCCAAGATGGCGGGGGCCGCAGAAACATTCAGTACTTC. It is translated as CASSQDGGGRRNIQYF.

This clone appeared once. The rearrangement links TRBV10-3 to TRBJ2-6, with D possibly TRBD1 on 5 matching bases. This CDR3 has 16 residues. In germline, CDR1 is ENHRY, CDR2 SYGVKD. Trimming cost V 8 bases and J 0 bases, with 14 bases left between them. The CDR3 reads CAIPQGPRSGANVLTF. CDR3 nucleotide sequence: TGTGCCATCCCCCAGGGCCCCCGCTCTGGGGCCAACGTCCTGACTTTC.

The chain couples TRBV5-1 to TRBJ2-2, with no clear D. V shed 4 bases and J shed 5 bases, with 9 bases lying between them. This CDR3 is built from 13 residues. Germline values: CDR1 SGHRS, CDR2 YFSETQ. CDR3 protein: CASSLTETGELFF. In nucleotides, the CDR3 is TGCGCCAGCAGCCTCACTGAAACCGGGGAGCTGTTTTTT.

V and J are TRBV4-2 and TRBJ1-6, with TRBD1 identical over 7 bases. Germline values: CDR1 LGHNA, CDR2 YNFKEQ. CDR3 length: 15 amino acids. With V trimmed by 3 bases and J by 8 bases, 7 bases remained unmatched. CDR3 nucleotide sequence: TGTGCCAGCAGCCAGGCAACAGGGGTTTATTCACCCCTCCACTTT. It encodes CASSQATGVYSPLHF.

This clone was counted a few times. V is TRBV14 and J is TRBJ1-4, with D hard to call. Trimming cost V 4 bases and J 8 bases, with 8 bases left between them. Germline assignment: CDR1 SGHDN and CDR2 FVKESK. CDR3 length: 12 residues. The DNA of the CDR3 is TGTGCCAGCAGCCGCCCCAGGGAAAAACTGTTTTTT. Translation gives CASSRPREKLFF.

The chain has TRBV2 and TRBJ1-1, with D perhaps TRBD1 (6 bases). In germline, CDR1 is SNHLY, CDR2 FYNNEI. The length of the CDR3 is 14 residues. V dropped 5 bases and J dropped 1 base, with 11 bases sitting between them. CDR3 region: CASSLQGPNTEAFF. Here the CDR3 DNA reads TGTGCCAGCAGTCTACAGGGTCCGAACACTGAAGCTTTCTTT.

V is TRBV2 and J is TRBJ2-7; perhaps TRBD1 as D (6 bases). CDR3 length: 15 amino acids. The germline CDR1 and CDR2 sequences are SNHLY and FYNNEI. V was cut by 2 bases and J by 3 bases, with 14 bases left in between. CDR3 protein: CASSEPASRGYEQYF. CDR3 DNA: TGTGCCAGCAGTGAACCGGCCTCCAGGGGCTACGAGCAGTACTTC.

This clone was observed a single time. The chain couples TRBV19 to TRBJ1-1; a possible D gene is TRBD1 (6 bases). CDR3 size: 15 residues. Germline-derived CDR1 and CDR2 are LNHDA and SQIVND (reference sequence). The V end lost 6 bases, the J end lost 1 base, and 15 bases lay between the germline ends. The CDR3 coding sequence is TGTGCCAGTAGGAGCCAGGGGCGGTGGAACACTGAAGCTTTCTTT. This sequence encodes CASRSQGRWNTEAFF.

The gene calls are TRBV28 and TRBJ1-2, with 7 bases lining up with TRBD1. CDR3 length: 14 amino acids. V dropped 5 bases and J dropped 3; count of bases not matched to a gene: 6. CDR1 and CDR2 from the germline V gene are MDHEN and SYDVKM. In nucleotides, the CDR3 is TGTGCCAGCAGTCACGACAGGGACTACTATGGCTACACCTTC. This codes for CASSHDRDYYGYTF.

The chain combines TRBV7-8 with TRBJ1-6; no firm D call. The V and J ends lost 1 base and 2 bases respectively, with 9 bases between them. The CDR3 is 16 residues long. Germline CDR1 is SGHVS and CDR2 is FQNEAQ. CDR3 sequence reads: CASSLEDFAYNSPLHF. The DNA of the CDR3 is TGTGCCAGCAGCTTAGAAGACTTCGCCTATAATTCACCCCTCCACTTT.

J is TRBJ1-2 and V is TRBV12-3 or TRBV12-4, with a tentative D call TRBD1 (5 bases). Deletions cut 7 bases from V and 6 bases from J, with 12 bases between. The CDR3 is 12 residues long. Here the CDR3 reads CASTGRGDGYTF. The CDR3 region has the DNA TGTGCCAGCACGGGACGGGGGGATGGCTACACCTTC.

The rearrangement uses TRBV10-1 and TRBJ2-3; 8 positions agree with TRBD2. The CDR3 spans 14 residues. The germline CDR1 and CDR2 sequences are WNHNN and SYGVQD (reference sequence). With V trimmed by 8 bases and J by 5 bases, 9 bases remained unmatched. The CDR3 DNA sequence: TGCGCCAGCTCTGCCGGGGGGGCAATAGATACGCAGTATTTT. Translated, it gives CASSAGGAIDTQYF.

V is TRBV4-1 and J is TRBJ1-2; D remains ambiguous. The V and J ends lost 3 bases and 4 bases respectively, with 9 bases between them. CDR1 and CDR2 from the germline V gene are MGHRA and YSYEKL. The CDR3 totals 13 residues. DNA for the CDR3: TGCGCCAGCAGCCACGAAACGGGCTATGGCTACACCTTC. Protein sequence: CASSHETGYGYTF.

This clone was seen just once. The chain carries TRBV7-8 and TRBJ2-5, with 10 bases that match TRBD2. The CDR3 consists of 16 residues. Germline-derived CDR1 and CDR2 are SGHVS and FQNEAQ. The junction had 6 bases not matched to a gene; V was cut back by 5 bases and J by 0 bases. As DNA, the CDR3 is TGTGCCAGCAGCATTAGCGGGGGGCTGTACCAAGAGACCCAGTACTTC. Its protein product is CASSISGGLYQETQYF.

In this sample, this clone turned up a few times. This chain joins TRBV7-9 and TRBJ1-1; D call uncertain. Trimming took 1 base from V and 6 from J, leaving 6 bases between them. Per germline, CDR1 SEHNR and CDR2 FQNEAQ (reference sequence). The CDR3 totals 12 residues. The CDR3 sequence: CASSLDPSEAFF. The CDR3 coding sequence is TGTGCCAGCAGCTTAGATCCCTCTGAAGCTTTCTTT.